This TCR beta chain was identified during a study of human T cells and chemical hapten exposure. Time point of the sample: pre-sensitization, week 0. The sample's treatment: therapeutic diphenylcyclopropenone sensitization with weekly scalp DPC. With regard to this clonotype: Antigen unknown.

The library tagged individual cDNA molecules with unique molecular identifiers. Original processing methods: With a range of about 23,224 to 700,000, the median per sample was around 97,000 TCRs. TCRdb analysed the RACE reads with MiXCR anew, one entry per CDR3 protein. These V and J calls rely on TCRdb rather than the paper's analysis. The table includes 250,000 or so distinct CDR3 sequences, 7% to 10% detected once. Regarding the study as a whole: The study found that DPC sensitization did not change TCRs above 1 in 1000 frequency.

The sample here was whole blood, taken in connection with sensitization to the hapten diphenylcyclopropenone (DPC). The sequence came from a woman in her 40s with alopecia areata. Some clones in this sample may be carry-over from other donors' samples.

The CDR3 region has the DNA TGTGCCAGCAGTTCGAGAGGGGGGGGCTACAATGAGCAGTTCTTC. It codes for CASSSRGGGYNEQFF. This sequence joins TRBV27 and TRBJ2-1; the D gene is possibly TRBD2 (7 bases). CDR1 is MNHEY and CDR2 is SMNVEV in the germline V gene (reference sequence). The CDR3 extends over 15 amino acids. V was trimmed by 4 bases and J by 3 bases, leaving 13 bases between them.